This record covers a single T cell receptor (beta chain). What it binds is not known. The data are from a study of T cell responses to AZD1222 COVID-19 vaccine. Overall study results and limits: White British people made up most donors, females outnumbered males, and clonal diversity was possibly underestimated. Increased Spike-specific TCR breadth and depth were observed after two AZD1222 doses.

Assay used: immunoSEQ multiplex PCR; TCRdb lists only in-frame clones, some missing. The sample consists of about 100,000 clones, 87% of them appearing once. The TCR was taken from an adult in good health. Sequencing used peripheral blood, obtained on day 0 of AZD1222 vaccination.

As DNA, the CDR3 is TGTGCCAGCAGTTTTCGGGGGGATGAGCAGTTCTTC. It codes for CASSFRGDEQFF. The chain couples TRBV12-3 or TRBV12-4 to TRBJ2-1; 7 nucleotides agree with TRBD2. This CDR3 contains 12 residues. Unmatched junction bases numbered 1, after V lost 3 bases and J lost 8 bases.